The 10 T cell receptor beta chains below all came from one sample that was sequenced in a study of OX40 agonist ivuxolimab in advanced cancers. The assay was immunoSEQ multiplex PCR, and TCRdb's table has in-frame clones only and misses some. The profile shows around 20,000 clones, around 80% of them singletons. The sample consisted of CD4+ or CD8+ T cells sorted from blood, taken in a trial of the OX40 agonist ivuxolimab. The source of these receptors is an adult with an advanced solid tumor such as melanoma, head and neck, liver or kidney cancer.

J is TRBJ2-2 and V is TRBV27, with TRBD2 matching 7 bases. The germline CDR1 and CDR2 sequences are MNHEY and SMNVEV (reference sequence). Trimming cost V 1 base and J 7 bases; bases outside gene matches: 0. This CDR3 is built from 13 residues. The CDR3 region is CASSLWGGGELFF. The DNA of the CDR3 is TGTGCCAGCAGTTTATGGGGGGGCGGGGAGCTGTTTTTT.

The CDR3 is CASSLDLATYNEQFF. CDR3 nucleotide sequence: TGTGCCAGCAGCTTAGACCTCGCTACCTACAATGAGCAGTTCTTC. The chain combines TRBV11-1 with TRBJ2-1; D is ambiguous. The CDR3 sequence is 15 residues long. Germline CDR1 is SGHAT and CDR2 is FQDESV (reference sequence). V was trimmed by 1 base and J by 2 bases, leaving 9 bases between them.

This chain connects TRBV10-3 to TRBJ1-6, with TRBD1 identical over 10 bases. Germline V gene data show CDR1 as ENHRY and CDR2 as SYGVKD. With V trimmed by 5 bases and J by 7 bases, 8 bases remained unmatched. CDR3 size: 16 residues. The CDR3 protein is CAISPDLDRGNSPLHF. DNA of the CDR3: TGTGCCATCAGTCCCGACTTGGACAGGGGGAATTCACCCCTCCACTTT.

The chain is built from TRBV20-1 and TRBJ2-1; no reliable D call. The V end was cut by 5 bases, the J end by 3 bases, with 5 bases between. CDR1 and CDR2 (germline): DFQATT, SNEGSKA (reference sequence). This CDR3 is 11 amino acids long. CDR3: CSAPDYNEQFF. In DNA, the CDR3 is TGCAGTGCTCCTGACTACAATGAGCAGTTCTTC.

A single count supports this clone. The CDR3 protein is CSVRGLPPTYYEQYF. The DNA for the CDR3 is TGCAGCGTTCGAGGGCTCCCCCCCACCTACTACGAGCAGTACTTC. The rearrangement joins TRBV29-1 to TRBJ2-7, with D possibly being TRBD2 (5 bases). This CDR3 has 15 amino acids. Trimming removed 5 bases at V and 3 bases at J, with 20 bases between. Germline values: CDR1 SQVTM, CDR2 ANQGSEA.

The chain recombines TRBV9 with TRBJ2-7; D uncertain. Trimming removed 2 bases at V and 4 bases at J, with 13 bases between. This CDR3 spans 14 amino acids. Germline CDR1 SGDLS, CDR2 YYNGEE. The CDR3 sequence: CASSVSYTVYEQYF. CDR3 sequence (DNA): TGTGCCAGCAGCGTTAGCTACACCGTATACGAGCAGTACTTC.

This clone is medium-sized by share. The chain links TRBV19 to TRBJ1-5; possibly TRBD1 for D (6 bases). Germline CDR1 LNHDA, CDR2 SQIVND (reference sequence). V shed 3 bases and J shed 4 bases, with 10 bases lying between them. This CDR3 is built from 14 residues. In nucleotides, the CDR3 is TGTGCCAGTAGTATCCAGGGGTGGAATCAGCCCCAGCATTTT. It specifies CASSIQGWNQPQHF.

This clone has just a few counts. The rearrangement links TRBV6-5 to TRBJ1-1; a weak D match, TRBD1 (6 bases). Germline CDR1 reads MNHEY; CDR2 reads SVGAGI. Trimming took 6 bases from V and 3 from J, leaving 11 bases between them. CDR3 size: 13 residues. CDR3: CASSGQTYTEAFF. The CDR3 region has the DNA TGTGCCAGCAGCGGACAGACCTACACTGAAGCTTTCTTT.

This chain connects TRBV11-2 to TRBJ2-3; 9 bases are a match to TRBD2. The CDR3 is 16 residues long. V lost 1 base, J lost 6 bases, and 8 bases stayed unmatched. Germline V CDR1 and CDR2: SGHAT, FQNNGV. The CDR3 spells CASSLGSGGRADTQYF. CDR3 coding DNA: TGTGCCAGCAGCTTAGGGAGCGGCGGGAGGGCGGATACGCAGTATTTT. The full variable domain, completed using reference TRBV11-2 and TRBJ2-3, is EAGVAQSPRYKIIEKRQSVAFWCNPISGHATLYWYQQILGQGPKLLIQFQNNGVVDDSQLPKDRFSAERLKGVDSTLKIQPAKLEDSAVYLCASSLGSGGRADTQYFGPGTRLTVL.

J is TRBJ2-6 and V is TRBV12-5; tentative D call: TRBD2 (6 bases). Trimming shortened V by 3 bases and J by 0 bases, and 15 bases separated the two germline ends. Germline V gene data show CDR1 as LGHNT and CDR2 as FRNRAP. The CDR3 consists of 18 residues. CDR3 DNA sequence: TGTGCTAGTGGTTTTGGGGGGAGCGCTAACTCTGGGGCCAACGTCCTGACTTTC. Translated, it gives CASGFGGSANSGANVLTF.